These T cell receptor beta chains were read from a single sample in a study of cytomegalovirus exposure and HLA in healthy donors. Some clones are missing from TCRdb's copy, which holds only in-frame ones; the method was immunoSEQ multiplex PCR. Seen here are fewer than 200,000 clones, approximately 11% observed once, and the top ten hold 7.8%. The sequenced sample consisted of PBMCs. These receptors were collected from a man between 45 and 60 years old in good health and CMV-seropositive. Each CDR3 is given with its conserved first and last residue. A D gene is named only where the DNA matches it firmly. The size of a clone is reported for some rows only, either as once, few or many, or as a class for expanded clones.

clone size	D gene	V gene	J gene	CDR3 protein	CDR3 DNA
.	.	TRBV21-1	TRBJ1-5	CASSKVQTGAYGQPQHF	TGTGCCAGCAGCAAAGTACAGACAGGGGCTTACGGGCAGCCCCAGCATTTT
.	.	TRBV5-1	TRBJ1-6	CASSLNSGYNSPLHF	TGCGCCAGCAGCTTGAACAGTGGCTATAATTCACCCCTCCACTTT
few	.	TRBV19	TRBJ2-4	CASSTPRQGNLAKNIQYF	TGTGCCAGTAGTACCCCGAGGCAGGGGAACTTAGCCAAAAACATTCAGTACTTC
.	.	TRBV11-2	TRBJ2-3	CASSLDWERRTSTDTQYF	TGTGCCAGCAGCTTAGATTGGGAGCGTCGAACTAGCACAGATACGCAGTATTTT
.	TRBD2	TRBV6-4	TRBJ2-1	CASSDSGGGLPPYNEQFF	TGTGCCAGCAGTGACTCAGGCGGGGGGCTCCCCCCCTACAATGAGCAGTTCTTC
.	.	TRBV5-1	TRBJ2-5	CASSLEILGGQETQYF	TGCGCCAGCAGCTTGGAGATTCTAGGGGGACAAGAGACCCAGTACTTC
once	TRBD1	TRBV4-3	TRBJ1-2	CASSPSGRQGADYGYTF	TGCGCCAGCAGCCCGTCGGGGAGACAGGGGGCTGACTATGGCTACACCTTC
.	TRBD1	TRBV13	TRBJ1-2	CASSETGVGYTF	TGTGCCAGCAGCGAGACAGGGGTTGGCTACACCTTC
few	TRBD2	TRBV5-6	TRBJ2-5	CASSLILAGGLETQYF	TGTGCCAGCAGCTTGATCCTAGCGGGGGGCTTGGAGACCCAGTACTTC
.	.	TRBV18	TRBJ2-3	CASSLDIRTDTQYF	TGTGCCAGCTCACTAGACATTCGCACAGATACGCAGTATTTT
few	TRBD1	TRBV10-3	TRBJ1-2	CASSPGQGASGYTF	TGTGCTTCCTCACCGGGACAGGGAGCAAGTGGCTACACCTTC
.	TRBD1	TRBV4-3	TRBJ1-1	CASSPRDRGLTEAFF	TGCGCCAGCAGCCCCCGCGACAGGGGGCTCACTGAAGCTTTCTTT